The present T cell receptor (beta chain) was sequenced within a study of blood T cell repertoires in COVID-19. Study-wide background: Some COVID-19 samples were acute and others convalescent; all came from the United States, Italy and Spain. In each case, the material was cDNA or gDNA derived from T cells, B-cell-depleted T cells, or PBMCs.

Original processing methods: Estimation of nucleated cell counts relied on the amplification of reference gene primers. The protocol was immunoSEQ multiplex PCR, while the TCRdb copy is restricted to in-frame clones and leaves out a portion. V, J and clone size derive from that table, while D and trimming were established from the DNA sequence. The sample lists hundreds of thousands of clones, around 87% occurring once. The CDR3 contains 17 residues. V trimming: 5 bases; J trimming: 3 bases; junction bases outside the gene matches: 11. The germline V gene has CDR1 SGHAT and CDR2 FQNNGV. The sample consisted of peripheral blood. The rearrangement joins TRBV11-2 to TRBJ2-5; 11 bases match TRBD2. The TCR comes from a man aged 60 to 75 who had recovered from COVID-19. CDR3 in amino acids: CASSPQGLAGGKETQYF. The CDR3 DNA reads TGTGCCAGCAGCCCTCAGGGCCTAGCGGGGGGTAAAGAGACCCAGTACTTC.